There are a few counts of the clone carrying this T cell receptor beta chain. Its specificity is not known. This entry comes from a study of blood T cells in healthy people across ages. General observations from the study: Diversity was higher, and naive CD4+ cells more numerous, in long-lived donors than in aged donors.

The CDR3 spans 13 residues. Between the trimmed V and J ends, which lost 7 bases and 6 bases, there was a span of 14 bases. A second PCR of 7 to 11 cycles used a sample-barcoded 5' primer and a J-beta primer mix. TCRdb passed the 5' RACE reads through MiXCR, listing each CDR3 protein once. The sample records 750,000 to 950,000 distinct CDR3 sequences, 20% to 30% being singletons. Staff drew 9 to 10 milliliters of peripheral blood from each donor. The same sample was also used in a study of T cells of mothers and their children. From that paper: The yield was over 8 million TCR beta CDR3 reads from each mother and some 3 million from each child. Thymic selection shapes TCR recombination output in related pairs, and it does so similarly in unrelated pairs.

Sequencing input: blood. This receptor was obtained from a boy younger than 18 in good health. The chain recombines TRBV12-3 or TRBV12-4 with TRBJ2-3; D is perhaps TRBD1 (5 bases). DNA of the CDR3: TGTGCCAGCACTGGGGCCGGAGTGGATACGCAGTATTTT. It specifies CASTGAGVDTQYF.